A single sample is the source of the 28 T cell receptor beta chains below, sequenced in a study of control samples from healthy donors and cancer patients. Generated by immunoSEQ multiplex PCR, the TCRdb table keeps only in-frame clones and is missing some. The table shows more than 25,000 clones, with less than 95% occurring only once. Input material: blood. The source of these receptors is a man in his fifties or sixties in good health.

The V gene is TRBV12-3 or TRBV12-4, the J gene TRBJ1-2, with D possibly being TRBD1 (5 bases). V lost 3 bases, J lost 8 bases, and 10 bases lay in between. This CDR3 is 12 amino acids long. CDR3 DNA: TGTGCCAGCAGTTTCGGGACTTTAGGCTACACCTTC. Translating it yields CASSFGTLGYTF.

The rearrangement joins TRBV9 to TRBJ2-2, with D perhaps given as TRBD1 or TRBD2 (5 bases each). Trimming pared 0 bases from V and 4 bases from J, leaving 13 bases between. Germline V gene lookup returns CDR1 SGDLS and CDR2 YYNGEE. The CDR3 consists of 16 residues. The CDR3 bases are TGTGCCAGCAGCGTAGGAAATATCGGGACCACCGGGGAGCTGTTTTTT. Residues: CASSVGNIGTTGELFF. The entire variable domain, with the rest obtained from reference TRBV9 and TRBJ2-2, is as follows: DSGVTQTPKHLITATGQRVTLRCSPRSGDLSVYWYQQSLDQGLQFLIQYYNGEERAKGNILERFSAQQFPDLHSELNLSSLELGDSALYFCASSVGNIGTTGELFFGEGSRLTVL.

The rearrangement links TRBV10-2 to TRBJ1-1; D unresolved. Trimming pared 2 bases from V and 1 base from J, leaving 5 bases between. Germline V gives CDR1 WSHSY, CDR2 SAAADI. The CDR3 length is 13 residues. The CDR3 region has the DNA TGCGCCAGCAGTGAGCTTTGGAACACTGAAGCTTTCTTT. Protein sequence: CASSELWNTEAFF.

The chain combines TRBV28 with TRBJ1-5; 8 nucleotides match TRBD1. Unmatched junction bases numbered 11, after V lost 5 bases and J lost 8 bases. Germline loops: CDR1 MDHEN, CDR2 SYDVKM. The CDR3 length is 15 residues. CDR3 sequence reads: CASSLTGVSQKPQHF. Written as DNA, the CDR3 is TGTGCCAGCAGTCTGACAGGGGTTTCTCAAAAGCCCCAGCATTTT.

V and J are TRBV10-2 and TRBJ2-7, with 9 bases lining up with TRBD2. V gave up 5 bases and J gave up 7 bases; unmatched junction bases: 6. This CDR3 is built from 13 residues. Germline lookup yields CDR1 WSHSY and CDR2 SAAADI. CDR3 loop: CASSSRGGREQYF. The CDR3 coding sequence is TGCGCCAGCAGTTCGCGGGGGGGCCGAGAGCAGTACTTC.

The rearrangement uses TRBV9 and TRBJ2-5, with 8 bases lining up with TRBD1. Germline V gene lookup returns CDR1 SGDLS and CDR2 YYNGEE. CDR3 size: 16 residues. V was pared by 3 bases and J by 2 bases, with 9 bases of the junction left unmatched. CDR3 amino acids: CASSESGTGGQETQYF. DNA of the CDR3: TGTGCCAGCAGCGAATCCGGGACAGGAGGTCAAGAGACCCAGTACTTC.

V usage is TRBV6-5 and J usage is TRBJ2-7; possibly TRBD2 for D (5 bases). The germline V gene has CDR1 MNHEY and CDR2 SVGAGI. Trimming pared 11 bases from V and 9 bases from J, leaving 20 bases between. The CDR3 runs 12 residues. The CDR3: CAATGMSEGQYF. DNA for the CDR3: TGTGCCGCCACGGGTATGTCAGAGGGGCAGTACTTC.

The chain is built from TRBV29-1 and TRBJ1-1, with D possibly TRBD1 on 6 matching bases. The germline gives CDR1 SQVTM, CDR2 ANQGSEA. Between the trimmed V and J ends, which lost 4 bases and 0 bases, there was a span of 6 bases. The CDR3 has 12 residues. The CDR3: CSVGQVNTEAFF. CDR3 nucleotides: TGCAGCGTTGGACAGGTGAACACTGAAGCTTTCTTT.

The CDR3 region is CASTLQRGAGQPQHF. The CDR3 DNA reads as TGTGCCAGCACCCTCCAGAGGGGGGCAGGGCAGCCCCAGCATTTT. The rearrangement uses TRBV7-2 and TRBJ1-5, with D possibly matching TRBD1 (6 bases). CDR3 length equals 15 residues. Germline CDR1 reads SGHTA; CDR2 reads FQGNSA. With 7 bases removed from V and 7 bases from J, the gap between germline ends came to 20 bases. Full variable domain (remainder filled in from reference TRBV7-2 and TRBJ1-5): GAGVSQSPSNKVTEKGKDVELRCDPISGHTALYWYRQSLGQGLEFLIYFQGNSAPDKSGLPSDRFSAERTGGSVSTLTIQRTQQEDSAVYLCASTLQRGAGQPQHFGDGTRLSIL.

The CDR3 is CASRGQGAGELFF. The DNA of the CDR3 is TGTGCCAGCAGGGGACAGGGGGCCGGGGAGCTGTTTTTT. The chain has TRBV2 and TRBJ2-2; 11 nucleotides match TRBD1. The ends lost 6 bases at V and 6 bases at J; junction bases unmatched: 0. CDR3 length: 13 amino acids. Germline CDR1 and CDR2: SNHLY and FYNNEI.

The chain joins TRBV6-5 to TRBJ2-7, with 7 bases that match TRBD1. CDR1 and CDR2 (germline): MNHEY, SVGAGI. This CDR3 has 14 residues. V shed 5 bases and J 3 bases; nucleotides not matched to a gene: 7. DNA of the CDR3: TGTGCCAGCAGTCGGGGTAGGGACAGCTACGAGCAGTACTTC. As protein: CASSRGRDSYEQYF.

This rearrangement joins TRBV3-1 (or the pseudogene TRBV3-2) to TRBJ1-3; tentative D call: TRBD1 (5 bases). Per germline, CDR1 LGHDT and CDR2 YNNKEL (reference sequence). The CDR3 covers 17 residues. The V gene lost 1 base and the J gene lost 3 bases, with 16 bases spanning the gap. In DNA form, the CDR3 reads TGTGCCAGCAGCCAAGTCATCCAGGGAAGAGGTGGAAACACCATATATTTT. Protein product: CASSQVIQGRGGNTIYF.

In its sample, this clone was seen once. The J gene is TRBJ1-2, the V gene TRBV24-1; D is unclear. V lost 0 bases and J lost 5, with 6 bases in between. CDR1 is KGHDR and CDR2 is SFDVKD in the germline V gene. This CDR3 spans 13 amino acids. The CDR3 DNA reads as TGTGCCACCAGTGATTTGACAGAGTATGGCTACACCTTC. As protein: CATSDLTEYGYTF.

By its share, this clone is large. The chain has TRBV7-9 and TRBJ2-1, with D possibly matching TRBD1 (5 bases). The CDR3 length is 14 residues. V was cut by 1 base and J by 8 bases, with 12 bases left in between. Germline V gene lookup returns CDR1 SEHNR and CDR2 FQNEAQ (reference sequence). The CDR3 DNA is TGTGCCAGCAGCTTAGGGTGGGGCGGCCATGAGCAGTTCTTC. This sequence encodes CASSLGWGGHEQFF.

V gene TRBV9 combines with J gene TRBJ2-5; D not resolved. This CDR3 is built from 14 residues. Germline values: CDR1 SGDLS, CDR2 YYNGEE. Trimming took off 0 bases at V and 5 bases at J, with 11 bases between the two ends. CDR3 nucleotides: TGTGCCAGCAGCGTAGGTGGCACGCTCGAGACCCAGTACTTC. It translates to CASSVGGTLETQYF.

This rearrangement joins TRBV20-1 to TRBJ2-5, with unresolved D. The germline V gene has CDR1 DFQATT and CDR2 SNEGSKA (reference sequence). The CDR3 has 10 amino acids. Trimming left V 5 bases short and J 6 bases short, with 7 bases between. The DNA of the CDR3 is TGCAGTGCTTGGTTAAAGACCCAGTACTTC. This gives the protein CSAWLKTQYF.

The chain joins TRBV9 to TRBJ1-4; D gene unclear. CDR3 size: 16 residues. Germline-derived CDR1 and CDR2 are SGDLS and YYNGEE. The ends were cut back, 0 bases at V and 2 bases at J, with 11 bases in the middle. The CDR3, as DNA: TGTGCCAGCAGCGTAGGGCAGAAATCGACTAATGAAAAACTGTTTTTT. Protein sequence: CASSVGQKSTNEKLFF.

This chain joins TRBV5-1 and TRBJ1-1; weak D call: TRBD1 (5 bases). The CDR3 has 14 amino acids. Germline V lookup: CDR1 SGHRS, CDR2 YFSETQ. V dropped 0 bases and J dropped 1 base, with 7 bases sitting between them. CDR3 in amino acids: CASSLVGANTEAFF. CDR3 DNA sequence: TGCGCCAGCAGCTTGGTCGGGGCGAACACTGAAGCTTTCTTT.

The chain uses TRBV7-9 and TRBJ1-1; D remains unclear. The V gene's germline CDR1 is SEHNR and CDR2 FQNEAQ (reference sequence). The germline V and J ends were trimmed by 5 bases and 1 base, with 14 bases remaining between them. The CDR3 spans 15 residues. CDR3 amino acids: CASSDARRANTEAFF. The CDR3, as DNA: TGTGCCAGCAGCGACGCAAGGAGAGCGAACACTGAAGCTTTCTTT.

This sequence joins TRBV30 and TRBJ1-4; tentative D call: TRBD1 (5 bases). This CDR3 contains 15 residues. The V and J ends lost 1 base and 2 bases respectively, with 11 bases between them. Germline lookup yields CDR1 GTSNPN and CDR2 SVGIG (reference sequence). The CDR3 loop reads CAWSGGLSTNEKLFF. The CDR3 DNA sequence: TGTGCCTGGAGTGGGGGACTGTCGACTAATGAAAAACTGTTTTTT.

This chain connects TRBV21-1 to TRBJ2-3; the D call TRBD2 from the table was never checked on the DNA. TRBV21-1 is designated a pseudogene. The CDR3 has 16 residues. The CDR3 coding sequence is TGTGCCAGCAGCAAATCGTCACTAGTGGGCACAGATACGCAGTATTTT. This gives the protein CASSKSSLVGTDTQYF.

The V and J genes are TRBV18 and TRBJ2-3; TRBD1 might be the D (6 bases). CDR3 size: 14 residues. The germline gives CDR1 KGHSH, CDR2 LQKENI. Trimming took off 5 bases at V and 2 bases at J, with 11 bases between the two ends. The DNA for the CDR3 is TGTGCCAGCTCATTTTGGACAGACACAGATACGCAGTATTTT. This translates into CASSFWTDTDTQYF.

The V gene is TRBV7-9, the J gene TRBJ2-7; tentatively, D is TRBD1 (5 bases). There are 13 residues in the CDR3. The germline CDR1 and CDR2 sequences are SEHNR and FQNEAQ (reference sequence). The V end lost 4 bases, the J end lost 4 bases, and 11 bases lay between the germline ends. This chain's CDR3 is CASSSSDSYEQYF. CDR3 nucleotides: TGTGCCAGCAGCTCTTCAGACAGTTACGAGCAGTACTTC.

The J gene is TRBJ2-3, the V gene TRBV7-2; D is possibly TRBD2 (5 bases). This CDR3 spans 16 amino acids. Trimming removed 2 bases from V and 1 base from J, with 13 bases in between. The germline V gene has CDR1 SGHTA and CDR2 FQGNSA. The CDR3 is CASSLNLALRTDTQYF. The CDR3 DNA reads TGTGCCAGCAGCTTAAACCTAGCTCTTCGCACAGATACGCAGTATTTT.

This chain links TRBV14 with TRBJ2-7; 8 bases line up with TRBD1. The CDR3 is 14 amino acids. Losses at the gene ends were 6 bases for V and 3 bases for J; bases not matched to a gene: 7. CDR1 SGHDN and CDR2 FVKESK come from the germline V gene. CDR3 loop: CASSPGTGLYEQYF. The CDR3 coding sequence is TGTGCCAGCAGTCCCGGGACAGGCCTCTACGAGCAGTACTTC.

This sequence joins TRBV9 and TRBJ2-3; D call uncertain. Trimming removed 0 bases at V and 3 bases at J, with 2 bases between. Per the germline V gene, CDR1 is SGDLS and CDR2 is YYNGEE. The CDR3 extends over 12 amino acids. The CDR3 coding sequence is TGTGCCAGCAGCGTAGAAACAGATACGCAGTATTTT. It translates to CASSVETDTQYF.

This clone was observed a single time. V gene TRBV5-6 combines with J gene TRBJ1-1, with 8 bases that match TRBD1. V shed 4 bases and J 0 bases; nucleotides not matched to a gene: 8. CDR1 is SGHDT, CDR2 YYEEEE, per germline. This CDR3 has 16 residues. CDR3 bases: TGTGCCAGCAGCCTATGGACAGGGTCCATGAACACTGAAGCTTTCTTT. It translates to CASSLWTGSMNTEAFF.

The chain employs TRBV6-5 and TRBJ2-7; TRBD2 matches at 11 bases. The length of the CDR3 is 14 residues. Germline CDR1 and CDR2: MNHEY and SVGAGI. With V trimmed by 10 bases and J by 3 bases, 8 bases remained unmatched. The CDR3 nucleotides are TGTGCCACCCACCGGCTAGCGGGGGGCTACGAGCAGTACTTC. Its translation is CATHRLAGGYEQYF.